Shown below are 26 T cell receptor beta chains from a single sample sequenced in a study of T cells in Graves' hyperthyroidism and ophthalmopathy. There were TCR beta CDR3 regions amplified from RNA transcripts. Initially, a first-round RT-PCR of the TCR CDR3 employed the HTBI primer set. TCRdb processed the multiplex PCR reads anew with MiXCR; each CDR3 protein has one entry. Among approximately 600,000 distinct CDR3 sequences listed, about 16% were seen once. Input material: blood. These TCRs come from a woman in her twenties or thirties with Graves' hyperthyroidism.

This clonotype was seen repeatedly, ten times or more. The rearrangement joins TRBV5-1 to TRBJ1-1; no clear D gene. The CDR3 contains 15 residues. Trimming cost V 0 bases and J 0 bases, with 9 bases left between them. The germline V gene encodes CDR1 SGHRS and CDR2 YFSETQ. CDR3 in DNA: TGCGCCAGCAGCTTGGGCGGAGTAATGAACACTGAAGCTTTCTTT. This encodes CASSLGGVMNTEAFF.

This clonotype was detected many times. The CDR3 loop is CASSLSRKPWEQYF. The DNA for the CDR3 is TGTGCCAGCAGCTTAAGCAGGAAGCCCTGGGAGCAGTACTTC. The chain links TRBV7-8 to TRBJ2-7; D is unresolved. Germline lookup yields CDR1 SGHVS and CDR2 FQNEAQ. V was pared by 2 bases and J by 7 bases, with 15 bases between. The CDR3 length is 14 residues.

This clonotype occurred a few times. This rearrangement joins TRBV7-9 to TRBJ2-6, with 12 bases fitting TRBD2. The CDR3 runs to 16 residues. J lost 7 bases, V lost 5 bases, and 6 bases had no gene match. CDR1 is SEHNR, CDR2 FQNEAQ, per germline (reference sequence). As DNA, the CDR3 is TGTGCCAGCAGCCGACCGACTAGCGGGAGAGCCAACGTCCTGACTTTC. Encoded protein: CASSRPTSGRANVLTF.

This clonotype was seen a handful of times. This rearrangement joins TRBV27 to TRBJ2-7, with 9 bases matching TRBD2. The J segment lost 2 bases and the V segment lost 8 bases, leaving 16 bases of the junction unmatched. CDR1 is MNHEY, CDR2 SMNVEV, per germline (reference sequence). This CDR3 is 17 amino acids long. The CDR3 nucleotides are TGTGCCAGCCCGGCCCCCCCCGCCGGGACTAGCACCTACGAGCAGTACTTC. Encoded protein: CASPAPPAGTSTYEQYF.

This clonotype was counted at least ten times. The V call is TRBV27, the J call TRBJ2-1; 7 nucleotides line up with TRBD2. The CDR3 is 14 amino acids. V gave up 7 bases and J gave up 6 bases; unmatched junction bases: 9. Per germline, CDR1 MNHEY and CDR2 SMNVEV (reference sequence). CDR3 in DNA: TGTGCCAGCACCCCTCGCGGGAGTATCAATGAGCAGTTCTTC. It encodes CASTPRGSINEQFF.

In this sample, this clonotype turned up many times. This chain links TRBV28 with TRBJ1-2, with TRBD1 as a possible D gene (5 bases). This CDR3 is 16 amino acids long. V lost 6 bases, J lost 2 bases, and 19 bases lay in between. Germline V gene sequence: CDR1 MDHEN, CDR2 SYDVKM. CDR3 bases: TGTGCCAGCAGGGGGGGGGTGGCAAGACCAAACTATGGCTACACCTTC. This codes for CASRGGVARPNYGYTF.

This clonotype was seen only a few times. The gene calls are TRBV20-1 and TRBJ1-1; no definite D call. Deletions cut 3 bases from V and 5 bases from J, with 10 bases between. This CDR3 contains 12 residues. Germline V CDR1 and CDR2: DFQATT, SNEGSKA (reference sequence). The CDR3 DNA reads TGCAGTGCTAGTAAGGGCAGAACTGAAGCTTTCTTT. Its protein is CSASKGRTEAFF.

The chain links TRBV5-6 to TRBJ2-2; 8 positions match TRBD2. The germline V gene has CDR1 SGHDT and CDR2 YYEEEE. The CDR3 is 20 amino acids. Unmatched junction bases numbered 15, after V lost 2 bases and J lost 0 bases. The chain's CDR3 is CASSFPREGSSRTNTGELFF. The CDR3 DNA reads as TGTGCCAGCAGCTTCCCCCGGGAGGGCTCATCCAGAACGAACACCGGGGAGCTGTTTTTT.

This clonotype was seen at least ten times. For the CDR3, the DNA is TGTGCCAGCAGTTCCCCCTCAAACACCGGGGAGCTGTTTTTT. The encoded protein is CASSSPSNTGELFF. V is TRBV28 and J is TRBJ2-2; D uncertain. Per the germline V gene, CDR1 is MDHEN and CDR2 is SYDVKM. Trimming cost V 4 bases and J 2 bases, with 8 bases left between them. This CDR3 is 14 amino acids long. The variable domain in full, completed from reference TRBV28 and TRBJ2-2, reads DVKVTQSSRYLVKRTGEKVFLECVQDMDHENMFWYRQDPGLGLRLIYFSYDVKMKEKGDIPEGYSVSREKKERFSLILESASTNQTSMYLCASSSPSNTGELFFGEGSRLTVL.

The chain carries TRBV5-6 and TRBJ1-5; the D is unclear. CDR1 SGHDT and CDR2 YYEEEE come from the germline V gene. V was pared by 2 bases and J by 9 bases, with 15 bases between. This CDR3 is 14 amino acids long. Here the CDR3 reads CASSFGLREGPQHF. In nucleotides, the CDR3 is TGTGCCAGCAGCTTTGGTTTGAGGGAAGGGCCCCAGCATTTT. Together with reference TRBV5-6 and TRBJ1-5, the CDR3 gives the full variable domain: DAGVTQSPTHLIKTRGQQVTLRCSPKSGHDTVSWYQQALGQGPQFIFQYYEEEERQRGNFPDRFSGHQFPNYSSELNVNALLLGDSALYLCASSFGLREGPQHFGDGTRLSIL.

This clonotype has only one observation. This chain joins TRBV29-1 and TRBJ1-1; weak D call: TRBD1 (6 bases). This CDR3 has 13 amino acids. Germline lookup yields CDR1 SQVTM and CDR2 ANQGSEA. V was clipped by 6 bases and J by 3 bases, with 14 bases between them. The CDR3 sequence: CSVPTGLYTEAFF. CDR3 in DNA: TGCAGCGTCCCTACAGGGCTGTACACTGAAGCTTTCTTT. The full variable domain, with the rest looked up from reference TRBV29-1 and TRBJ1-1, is SAVISQKPSRDICQRGTSLTIQCQVDSQVTMMFWYRQQPGQSLTLIATANQGSEATYESGFVIDKFPISRPNLTFSTLTVSNMSPEDSSIYLCSVPTGLYTEAFFGQGTRLTVV.

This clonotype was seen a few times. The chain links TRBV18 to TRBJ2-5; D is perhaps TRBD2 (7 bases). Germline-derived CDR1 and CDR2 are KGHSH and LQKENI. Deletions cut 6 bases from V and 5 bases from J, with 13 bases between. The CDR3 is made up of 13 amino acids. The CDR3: CASSHREGETQYF. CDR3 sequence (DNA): TGTGCCAGCTCCCACAGGGAGGGCGAGACCCAGTACTTC.

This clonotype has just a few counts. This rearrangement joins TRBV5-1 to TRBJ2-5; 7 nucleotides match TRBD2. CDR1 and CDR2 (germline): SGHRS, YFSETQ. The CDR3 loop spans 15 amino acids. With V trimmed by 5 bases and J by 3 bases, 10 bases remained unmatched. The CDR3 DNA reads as TGCGCCAGCAGTCTGGACCTAGCGGTGAAAGAGACCCAGTACTTC. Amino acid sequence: CASSLDLAVKETQYF.

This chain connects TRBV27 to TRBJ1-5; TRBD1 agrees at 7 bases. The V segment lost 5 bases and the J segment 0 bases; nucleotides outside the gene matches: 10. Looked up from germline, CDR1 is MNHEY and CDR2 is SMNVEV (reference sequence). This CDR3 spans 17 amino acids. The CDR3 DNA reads TGTGCCAGCAGTCGATTCGGGACAGTTTATAGCAATCAGCCCCAGCATTTT. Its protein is CASSRFGTVYSNQPQHF.

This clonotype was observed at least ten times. Here the CDR3 reads CASTTGPPYNEQFF. CDR3 DNA sequence: TGTGCCAGCACAACAGGTCCCCCTTACAATGAGCAGTTCTTC. The chain joins TRBV27 to TRBJ2-1; possible D gene TRBD1, 5 bases. This CDR3 is built from 14 residues. Germline loops: CDR1 MNHEY, CDR2 SMNVEV (reference sequence). Trimming removed 7 bases at V and 4 bases at J, with 14 bases between.

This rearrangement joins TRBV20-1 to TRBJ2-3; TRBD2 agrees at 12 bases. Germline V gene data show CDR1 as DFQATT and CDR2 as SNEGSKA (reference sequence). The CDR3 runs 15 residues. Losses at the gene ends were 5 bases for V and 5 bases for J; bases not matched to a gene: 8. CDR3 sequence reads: CSAATSGRLIDTQYF. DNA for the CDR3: TGCAGTGCTGCCACTAGCGGGAGGTTGATAGATACGCAGTATTTT.

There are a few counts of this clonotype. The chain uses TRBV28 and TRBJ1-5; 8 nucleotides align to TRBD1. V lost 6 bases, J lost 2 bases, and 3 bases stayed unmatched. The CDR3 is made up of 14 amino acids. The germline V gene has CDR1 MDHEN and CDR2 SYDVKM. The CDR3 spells CASRTTGGNQPQHF. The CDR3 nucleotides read TGTGCCAGCAGGACGACAGGGGGCAATCAGCCCCAGCATTTT.

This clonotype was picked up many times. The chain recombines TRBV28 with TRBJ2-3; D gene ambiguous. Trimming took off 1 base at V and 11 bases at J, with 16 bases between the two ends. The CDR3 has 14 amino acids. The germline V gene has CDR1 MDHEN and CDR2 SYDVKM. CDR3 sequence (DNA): TGTGCCAGCAGTTTATTCGGGCGCCGTGATGAGCAGTATTTT. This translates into CASSLFGRRDEQYF.

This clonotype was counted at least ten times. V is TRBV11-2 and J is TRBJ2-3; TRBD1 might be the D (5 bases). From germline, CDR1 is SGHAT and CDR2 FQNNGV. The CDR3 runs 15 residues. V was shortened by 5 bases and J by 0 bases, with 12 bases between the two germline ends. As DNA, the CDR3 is TGTGCCAGCAGCAGTCCAGGGAAAAGCACAGATACGCAGTATTTT. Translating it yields CASSSPGKSTDTQYF.

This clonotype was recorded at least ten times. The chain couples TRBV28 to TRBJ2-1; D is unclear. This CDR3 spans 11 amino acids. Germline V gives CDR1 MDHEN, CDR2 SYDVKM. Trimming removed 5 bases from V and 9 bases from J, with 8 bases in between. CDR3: CASSARIEQFF. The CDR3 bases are TGTGCCAGCAGTGCCCGTATTGAGCAGTTCTTC.

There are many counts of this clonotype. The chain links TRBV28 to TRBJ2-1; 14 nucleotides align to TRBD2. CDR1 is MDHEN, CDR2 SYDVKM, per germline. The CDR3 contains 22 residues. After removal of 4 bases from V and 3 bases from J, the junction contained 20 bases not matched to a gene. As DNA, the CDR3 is TGTGCCAGCAGTTCACAGGGGGGCAGCCATGCTGGGACTAGCGGGAGCTACAATGAGCAGTTCTTC. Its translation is CASSSQGGSHAGTSGSYNEQFF.

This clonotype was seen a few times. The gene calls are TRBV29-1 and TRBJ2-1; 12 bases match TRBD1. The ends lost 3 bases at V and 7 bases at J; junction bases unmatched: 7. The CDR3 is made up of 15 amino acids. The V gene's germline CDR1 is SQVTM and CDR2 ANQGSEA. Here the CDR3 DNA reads TGCAGCGTTGAGTTTTTGGGACAGGGGGCGAATGAGCAGTTCTTC. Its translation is CSVEFLGQGANEQFF.

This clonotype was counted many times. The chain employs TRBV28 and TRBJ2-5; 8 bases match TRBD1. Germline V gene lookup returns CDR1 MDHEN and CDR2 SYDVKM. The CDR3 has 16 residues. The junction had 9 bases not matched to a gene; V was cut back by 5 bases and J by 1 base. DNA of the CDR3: TGTGCCAGCAGTGACCAGGGGGCGCGGTCCCAAGAGACCCAGTACTTC. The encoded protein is CASSDQGARSQETQYF.

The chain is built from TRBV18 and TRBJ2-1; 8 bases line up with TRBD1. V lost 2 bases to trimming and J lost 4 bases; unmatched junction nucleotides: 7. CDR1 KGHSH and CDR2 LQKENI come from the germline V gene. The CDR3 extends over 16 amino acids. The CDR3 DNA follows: TGTGCCAGCTCACCAAATTTGGGACAGGCATACAATGAGCAGTTCTTC. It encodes CASSPNLGQAYNEQFF.

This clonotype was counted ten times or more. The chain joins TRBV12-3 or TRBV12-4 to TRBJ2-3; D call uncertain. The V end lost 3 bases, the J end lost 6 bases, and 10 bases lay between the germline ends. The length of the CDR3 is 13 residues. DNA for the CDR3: TGTGCCAGCAGTTTGATAGCCGGGGATACGCAGTATTTT. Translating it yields CASSLIAGDTQYF.

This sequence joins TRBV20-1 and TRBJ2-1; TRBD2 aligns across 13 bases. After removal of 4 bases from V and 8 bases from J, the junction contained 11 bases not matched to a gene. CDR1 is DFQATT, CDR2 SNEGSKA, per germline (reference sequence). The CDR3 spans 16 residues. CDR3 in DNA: TGCAGTGCTACAACACCAGGACTAGCGGGAGTATATGAGCAGTTCTTC. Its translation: CSATTPGLAGVYEQFF.